The 22 T cell receptor beta chains below come from one sample, sequenced in a study of regulatory T cells in long-lasting Graves disease (dated by TCRdb to the early 2020s). The sample's time point label is to be understood as: newly diagnosed GD, antithyroid drugs for less than 3 months. For both TCR sequencing and RNA sequencing, RNA was extracted from PBMCs using TRIzol. Library creation used multiplex PCR. Instrument on record: Illumina HiSeq 4000. CDR3 regions were amplified by Arm-PCR with iRepertoire HTBI primers to construct TCR beta libraries. TCRdb applied fastp at Q25 and MiXCR to the public reads, then kept only in-frame beta chains. A single entry per CDR3 protein holds the most common genes and DNA from its merged rows. The sample records some 250,000 distinct CDR3 sequences, 18% of which are singletons. 12% to 15% of the sample belongs to the ten largest clones. These same records also appear under a second study, on T cells in Graves' hyperthyroidism and ophthalmopathy.

This sample comprised peripheral blood mononuclear cells (PBMCs), obtained at new diagnosis, from a patient treated with antithyroid drugs. Receptors originate from a woman aged 25 to 39 with Graves disease. Donor details come from another sample of the same person, matched by shared clones.

With regard to this clonotype: This is likely an artifact of a read error, given a far larger clone one base away. The rearrangement joins TRBV3-1 to TRBJ2-3, with 7 bases aligning to TRBD1. The end of the DNA fits TRBJ1-1 better, so the J call may be wrong. CDR3 length equals 14 residues. CDR1 and CDR2 (germline): LGHDT, YNNKEL (reference sequence). The DNA of the CDR3 is TGTGTCAGCAGCCAAGGATTGGGACAGCGTGAAGCTTTCTTT. Translation: CVSSQGLGQREAFF.

This clonotype was recorded many times. The CDR3 bases are TGTGCCAGCAGCGAGGACAGGGAGAATGGCGAGCAGTACTTC. Its translation: CASSEDRENGEQYF. This chain connects TRBV9 to TRBJ2-7; 8 bases line up with TRBD1. Losses at the gene ends were 3 bases for V and 6 bases for J; bases not matched to a gene: 8. Per germline, CDR1 SGDLS and CDR2 YYNGEE. The CDR3 spans 14 residues.

This clonotype occurred a few times. V is TRBV6-1 and J is TRBJ2-5; D uncertain. The CDR3 totals 15 residues. V lost 2 bases and J 0 bases, leaving 10 bases between the germline ends. Germline CDR1 and CDR2: MNHNS and SASEGT. CDR3 sequence reads: CASSELVPYQETQYF. The CDR3 coding sequence is TGTGCCAGCAGTGAACTAGTCCCTTACCAAGAGACCCAGTACTTC.

The table lists this clonotype with a few counts. The chain couples TRBV5-1 to TRBJ1-2; 8 nucleotides align to TRBD1. After removal of 4 bases from V and 7 bases from J, the junction contained 12 bases not matched to a gene. The germline V gene encodes CDR1 SGHRS and CDR2 YFSETQ. CDR3 length: 15 residues. CDR3: CASSPSQGAAGGYTF. The DNA for the CDR3 is TGCGCCAGCAGCCCATCCCAGGGGGCAGCGGGTGGCTACACCTTC.

This clonotype was observed many times. V gene TRBV9 combines with J gene TRBJ2-1; 8 bases map to TRBD2. J gave up 6 bases and V 0 bases, and 5 bases lay outside the gene matches. This CDR3 region has 15 residues. CDR1 and CDR2 from the germline V gene are SGDLS and YYNGEE. The CDR3 nucleotides are TGTGCCAGCAGCGTAGCAGCGGGGGTGTCCAATGAGCAGTTCTTC. This encodes CASSVAAGVSNEQFF.

This clonotype showed up many times. The V call is TRBV7-6, the J call TRBJ1-1, with D unclear. There are 12 residues in the CDR3. The germline V gene encodes CDR1 SGHVS and CDR2 FNYEAQ. V shed 6 bases and J shed 2 bases, with 7 bases lying between them. The CDR3: CASSSANTEAFF. DNA for the CDR3: TGTGCCAGCAGTTCAGCCAACACTGAAGCTTTCTTT.

This clonotype was counted ten times or more. The V gene is TRBV5-6, the J gene TRBJ2-4; TRBD1 matches at 8 bases. Trimming took 0 bases from V and 7 from J; bases not matched to a gene: 3. Germline V gives CDR1 SGHDT, CDR2 YYEEEE. The CDR3 has 14 amino acids. The CDR3 DNA is TGTGCCAGCAGCTTGGGGCAGGGGGCCAACATTCAGTACTTC. Protein sequence: CASSLGQGANIQYF.

This clonotype was observed many times. J is TRBJ1-1 and V is TRBV3-1, with D perhaps matching TRBD1 (6 bases). CDR1 is LGHDT and CDR2 is YNNKEL in the germline V gene (reference sequence). The ends were cut back, 4 bases at V and 3 bases at J, with 15 bases in the middle. The length of the CDR3 is 15 residues. CDR3 DNA sequence: TGTGCCAGCAGCCTCAACCAGGGGAGAGACACTGAAGCTTTCTTT. Translating it yields CASSLNQGRDTEAFF.

At least ten counts were recorded for this clonotype. The chain uses TRBV3-1 and TRBJ2-7, with D perhaps TRBD1 (6 bases). Trimming stripped 2 bases from V and 1 base from J, with 9 bases between. This CDR3 has 14 residues. Germline V CDR1 and CDR2: LGHDT, YNNKEL (reference sequence). As DNA, the CDR3 is TGTGCCAGCAGCCAACCAGGGGCATCCTACGAGCAGTACTTC. Translating gives CASSQPGASYEQYF.

Regarding this clonotype: An end of the junction differs from the germline gene, which may be a read error. The chain is built from TRBV6-1 and TRBJ2-6; 12 bases fit TRBD1. Germline V gives CDR1 MNHNS, CDR2 SASEGT. This CDR3 is 16 amino acids long. CDR3 in amino acids: CVSAGTGGFGANVLTF. The CDR3 DNA follows: TGTGTCAGCGCCGGGACAGGGGGCTTTGGGGCCAACGTCCTGACTTTC.

This clonotype was seen many times. The rearrangement joins TRBV6-1 to TRBJ2-2; maybe TRBD2 (5 bases). CDR3 size: 16 residues. Germline V gene data show CDR1 as MNHNS and CDR2 as SASEGT. The ends were cut back, 6 bases at V and 0 bases at J, with 14 bases in the middle. The CDR3 bases are TGTGCCAGCAGATCCGGAGGAGTGACGAACACCGGGGAGCTGTTTTTT. Protein: CASRSGGVTNTGELFF.

The sample holds many counts of this clonotype. The rearrangement joins TRBV6-5 to TRBJ1-2; a possible D gene is TRBD1 (6 bases). Trimming took 1 base from V and 2 from J, leaving 11 bases between them. The CDR3 is 15 amino acids. Germline CDR1 reads MNHEY; CDR2 reads SVGAGI. CDR3 nucleotide sequence: TGTGCCAGCAGTTACTTAGGGCAGGGGAACTATGGCTACACCTTC. Amino acid sequence: CASSYLGQGNYGYTF.

As for this clonotype: This may be a read error: a much more frequent sequence differs by one nucleotide. CDR3 nucleotide sequence: TGTGCCAGCGGCGGAGTGGGGGTAACCAATTCACCCCTCCACTTT. Translation gives CASGGVGVTNSPLHF. This chain connects TRBV9 to TRBJ1-6; D is perhaps TRBD1 (5 bases). Germline V gene sequence: CDR1 SGDLS, CDR2 YYNGEE. The CDR3 is 15 amino acids. The ends were cut back, 7 bases at V and 7 bases at J, with 18 bases in the middle.

This clonotype came up many times. CDR3 sequence: CSARPGTGNYGYTF. The CDR3 DNA is TGCAGTGCTAGACCCGGGACAGGAAACTATGGCTACACCTTC. The rearrangement uses TRBV20-1 and TRBJ1-2; 8 bases are a match to TRBD1. This CDR3 is 14 amino acids long. The germline V gene has CDR1 DFQATT and CDR2 SNEGSKA (reference sequence). The trim removed 2 bases at V and 2 bases at J, leaving 4 bases unmatched.

This clonotype was seen a few times. The chain carries TRBV6-2 or TRBV6-3 and TRBJ2-7; TRBD1 agrees at 7 bases. The germline V gene has CDR1 MNHEY and CDR2 SVGEGT. Unmatched junction bases numbered 11, after V lost 11 bases and J lost 1 base. The CDR3 loop spans 14 amino acids. CDR3 bases: TGTGCCTCAGGGCAGGGGGTAGGGTCCTACGAGCAGTACTTC. Translation: CASGQGVGSYEQYF.

J is TRBJ2-1 and V is TRBV20-1, with TRBD2 matching over 12 bases. The CDR3 has 17 residues. V lost 6 bases to trimming and J lost 0 bases; unmatched junction nucleotides: 9. The germline CDR1 and CDR2 sequences are DFQATT and SNEGSKA (reference sequence). The DNA of the CDR3 is TGCAGTGCACGCCCTAGCGGGGGGGTCAGCTCCTACAATGAGCAGTTCTTC. This sequence encodes CSARPSGGVSSYNEQFF.

This clonotype came up many times. The CDR3 DNA reads TGTGCCAGCACTTCGAGGAACGAGTGGACTGAAGCTTTCTTT. Protein product: CASTSRNEWTEAFF. This chain joins TRBV2 and TRBJ1-1; no firm D call. This CDR3 region has 14 residues. CDR1 is SNHLY and CDR2 is FYNNEI in the germline V gene. V lost 7 bases, J lost 5 bases, and 17 bases lay in between. The full variable domain, completed using reference TRBV2 and TRBJ1-1, is EPEVTQTPSHQVTQMGQEVILRCVPISNHLYFYWYRQILGQKVEFLVSFYNNEISEKSEIFDDQFSVERPDGSNFTLKIRSTKLEDSAMYFCASTSRNEWTEAFFGQGTRLTVV.

Ten or more counts support this clonotype. CDR3 sequence (DNA): TGCAGCGTTGATGGGAGGGGGCGGTTCACAGATACGCAGTATTTT. This codes for CSVDGRGRFTDTQYF. The chain is built from TRBV29-1 and TRBJ2-3; D may correspond to TRBD1 or TRBD2 (7 bases each). Germline V lookup: CDR1 SQVTM, CDR2 ANQGSEA. The CDR3 length is 15 residues. Trimming took off 3 bases at V and 2 bases at J, with 15 bases between the two ends.

The rearrangement links TRBV20-1 to TRBJ2-3; TRBD2 matches 9 bases. V lost 4 bases and J lost 2; bases outside the gene matches: 13. Germline-derived CDR1 and CDR2 are DFQATT and SNEGSKA (reference sequence). The CDR3 loop spans 17 amino acids. In DNA, the CDR3 is TGCAGTGCTACCGCCGGAGGTAGCGGGGGCTACACAGATACGCAGTATTTT. It translates to CSATAGGSGGYTDTQYF.

This clonotype showed up many times. This chain uses TRBV6-1 with TRBJ1-3; no definite D call. CDR1 is MNHNS, CDR2 SASEGT, per germline. Trimming removed 7 bases from V and 0 bases from J, with 22 bases in between. The CDR3 is 18 amino acids. In nucleotides, the CDR3 is TGTGCCAGCAACTATTTAGGGTTAGGGAAGGTCTCTGGAAACACCATATATTTT. Its translation is CASNYLGLGKVSGNTIYF.

This clonotype was seen repeatedly, ten times or more. The chain combines TRBV11-2 with TRBJ1-2; D might be TRBD1 (6 bases). V gave up 4 bases and J gave up 4 bases, with 19 bases separating them. Germline CDR1 SGHAT, CDR2 FQNNGV. The CDR3 length is 16 residues. The CDR3: CASSSNRDTPAYGYTF. The CDR3 DNA follows: TGTGCCAGCAGCTCCAACCGGGACACCCCCGCCTATGGCTACACCTTC.

This clonotype was counted at least ten times. The chain recombines TRBV2 with TRBJ2-7; 8 nucleotides line up with TRBD1. Trimming at V came to 6 bases and at J to 2 bases, leaving 9 bases not matched to a gene. This CDR3 spans 15 amino acids. Germline CDR1 and CDR2: SNHLY and FYNNEI. The CDR3 region has the DNA TGTGCCAGCAGGGAACTGACAGGGGACGCCTACGAGCAGTACTTC. Amino acid sequence: CASRELTGDAYEQYF.